Given below is one TCR beta chain in context. It lacks a known antigen. Base qualities are missing; no much larger clone stands one base away. Unstimulated PBMCs, after thawing, were stained for CD3, CD4 and CD8 and then FACS-sorted into CD3+CD4+ and CD3+CD8+ populations. Randomization to immunosuppression withdrawal applied to every one of the 8 studied subjects. The Qiagen DNeasy Blood and Tissue Kit was used to isolate genomic DNA. This sample was included in a study of T cell clones after liver transplantation (dated by TCRdb to the late 2010s). With respect to the entire study: ITN030ST, the source of the samples, was a randomized trial that attempted immunosuppression withdrawal within 2 years of liver transplantation. Third party-reactive TCRbeta sequences from pre-transplant MLRs were also identified as an antigen-independent comparator for donor-reactive sequences. Blood samples were collected pre-transplant, then pre-randomization ahead of withdrawal, and finally post-randomization once withdrawal had either been completed or failed. The studied cohort comprised 8 liver transplant recipients, 3 classified as tolerant and 5 as non-tolerant. Donor-reactive T cell clones were identified by TCRbeta sequencing following a pre-transplant mixed lymphocyte reaction and were subsequently tracked in post-transplant blood. Of the eight recipients, a few were HCV-positive, while the remaining recipients had been transplanted for non-autoimmune, non-viral indications. To count as tolerant, a recipient had to stay completely off immunosuppression for at least one year without liver enzymes climbing beyond twice the upper limit of normal. No induction therapy was given to the subjects, and standard immunosuppression was administered until randomization at 12-24 months post-transplant. Summary of the overall study and its limitations: When repertoire turnover was taken into account, detection of donor-reactive sequences was significantly reduced in 7 of 8 subjects for CD4 and in 8 of 8 subjects for CD8. Low numbers of available donor cells limited the measurable donor-reactive repertoire in a couple of subjects. Donor-reactive sequences declined more than third party-reactive ones, suggesting partial antigen-specific deletion unrelated to withdrawal success. Because allograft tissue specimens were not available, migration of donor-reactive T cells into the graft, rather than deletion, may have occurred. The conclusions were considered preliminary, being limited by small, heterogeneous patient numbers and non-standardized post-transplant time points. A significant post-transplant decrease in circulating donor-reactive CD4 TCRbeta sequences was observed in 5 of 8 subjects, irrespective of tolerance or HCV status.

High-throughput TCRbeta CDR3 sequencing of frozen genomic DNA was performed by immunoSEQ, including PCR amplification, mapping, bias correction and internal controls. The study's own analysis went as follows. Only productive rearrangements were retained, with each unique TCRbeta sequence defined by its CDR3 nucleotide sequence together with its V and J gene. A sequence counted as donor-reactive only if the sequence showed at least 5-fold expansion in CFSE-low cells compared with unstimulated pre-transplant cells and had a frequency of at least 0.01%. Per-subject minimum frequency thresholds, based on the lowest-template unstimulated sample, ensured at least 90% detection power. Jensen-Shannon divergence between the top 1000 TCRbeta sequences post- versus pre-transplant served as the measure of repertoire turnover. Two-sided Fisher's exact tests were used to test for changes in how often donor-reactive sequences were detected. TCRdb carries this immuneACCESS record with in-frame sequences only. Its versions omit some clonotypes, under half of them owing to an unresolved V gene in the studies checked, with the rest unexplained. That table gives V, J and clone size, and the DNA gave D and trimming. Counted in this sample were fewer than 45,000 clones; approximately 86% of them appeared once. Of the sample, more than 2% falls within the top ten clones.

Source: CD4+ T cells from blood, taken 24 months after liver transplant. This sequence originates from a human patient who received a liver transplant. After a transplant, the donor of the graft may account for some T cells.

The bases are TGCAGCGTTGGGCTGACTGAAGCTTTCTTT. It translates as CSVGLTEAFF. The chain employs TRBV29-1 and TRBJ1-1; there is no confident call for the D gene. The germline V gene supplies CDR1 SQVTM and CDR2 ANQGSEA. Trimming removed 4 bases from V and 5 bases from J, leaving 5 bases between the germline ends. The CDR3 starts with the cysteine, ends with the phenylalanine, and has 10 residues. Here the CDR3 DNA is all that survives: 30 bases in frame from base 1.